This TCR beta chain originates from a study of cytomegalovirus exposure and HLA in healthy donors. General observations from the study: Certain indistinguishable V segments, among them TRBV6-2 and TRBV6-3, were excluded. A later analysis showed HLA-associated TCR beta chains outstripping equally common others in clonal expansion. A later analysis linked a missense DCLRE1C variant to TCR beta V- and J-gene trimming.

A note on this clone: Its antigen is undetermined.

J was trimmed by 6 bases and V by 5 bases; bases with no gene match: 3. Germline-derived CDR1 and CDR2 are SGHTA and FQGNSA. The CDR3 is 14 residues long. Primers for the PCR totalled 60 Vbeta and 13 Jbeta. Profiling relied on immunoSEQ multiplex PCR, and the TCRdb table lists in-frame clones only, not all of them. Of some 150,000 clones in the sample, over 75% are singletons; the top ten hold less than 3.5%. Sequencing used PBMCs. The genes are TRBV7-2 and TRBJ2-3; 12 positions agree with TRBD1. This sequence was found in a woman under 40 in good health and CMV-seronegative. The CDR3 reads CASSIGTGGDTQYF. The CDR3 region has the DNA TGTGCCAGCAGCATAGGGACAGGGGGCGATACGCAGTATTTT.